This T cell receptor (beta chain) is from a study of blood T cell repertoires in COVID-19 (dated by TCRdb to 2020 to 2022). In the study overall: The collaborator samples originated in the United States, Italy and Spain and spanned the acute and convalescent phases of COVID-19. A de-identified subject ID, COVID-19 status, age in years and sex were almost always included in the sample metadata. The dataset comprised deeply sampled blood TCRbeta repertoires from subjects exposed to, actively infected with, or recovered from COVID-19. Samples came from the ongoing ImmuneRACE study (first 160 participants) plus 1,254 subjects from 6 global collaborators. The repertoires were released in a freely available public database intended as a resource for research on the immune response to SARS-CoV-2. The prospective study material was composed of cDNA or gDNA derived from T cells, B-cell-depleted T cells, or PBMCs. Where HLA class I and class II types were available, the types were taken from metadata supplied by the sample provider, not from assay-based typing. Findings and caveats that apply to the study as a whole: How much clinical and demographic metadata was included differed by source and by participant, and the metadata was provided uncurated.

TCRbeta CDR3 regions were amplified from genomic DNA by means of the immunoSEQ Assay, a bias-controlled multiplex PCR. The study's own analysis went as follows. Nucleated cell counts per sample were estimated from amplification of reference gene primers within the assay. To quantify the absolute abundance of each unique TCRbeta CDR3 rearrangement, sequence reads were collapsed and filtered. Productive Simpson clonality was computed per sample as the square root of Simpson's diversity index over productive rearrangements. TCRdb mirrors the immuneACCESS table, restricted to in-frame sequences. Some clones are absent from its copies; in checked studies, under half trace to an unresolved V gene, and the reason for the others is unknown. D and trimming come from the DNA, and the V and J calls and clone size come from that table. The sample yields about 60,000 clones; around 89% were counted once. Together, the top ten hold about 13% of the sample.

On this clone: Its antigen is unknown. Nothing much larger sits one base from this clone, and base qualities are not available.

Whole blood was collected in K2EDTA tubes by collaborating institutions according to the institutions' own protocols. For TCRbeta analysis, collaborators shipped samples as frozen whole blood, isolated PBMCs, or DNA extracted from either of those sample types. V is cut back by 4 bases and J by 5 bases, with 2 bases in the junction unmatched. The CDR3 spans 13 residues, from the cysteine through the phenylalanine. The kept DNA is CDR3 alone, 39 bases in frame from the first base. From a lookup of the germline V gene, CDR1 and CDR2 are SNHLY and FYNNEI. The rearrangement joined TRBV2 to TRBJ1-2, and TRBD1 matches 9 of the central bases. This TCR was sampled from a man aged 60-69 years with active COVID-19. Sequences were obtained from peripheral blood. Here the CDR3 is given as CASSVTGGYGYTF. The sequenced DNA is TGTGCCAGCAGTGTGACAGGGGGGTATGGCTACACCTTC.